The rows below give T cell receptor beta chains drawn from one sample of a study of blood T cells in healthy people across ages. TCRdb fed the 5' RACE reads into MiXCR, producing one record per CDR3 protein. The sample yields 1.5 million or so distinct CDR3 sequences, about 45% seen once. Sequenced material: blood. These receptors all come from a woman under 30 in good health. Each CDR3 is given with its conserved first and last residue. A D gene is named only where the DNA matches it firmly. Size values are once, few and many counts, or a class for expanded clones, and some rows have none.

clone size	V gene	D gene	J gene	CDR3 protein	CDR3 DNA
.	TRBV24-1	TRBD2	TRBJ2-7	CATSDLGREVYEQYF	TGTGCCACCAGTGATTTAGGGCGGGAGGTCTATGAGCAGTACTTC
.	TRBV10-3	.	TRBJ2-6	CAISAAGANVLTF	TGTGCCATCAGCGCAGCTGGGGCCAACGTCCTGACTTTC
.	TRBV4-3	TRBD1	TRBJ2-1	CAGSRTGGGLGEQFF	TGCGCCGGCAGCCGCACAGGGGGCGGGTTAGGTGAGCAGTTCTTC
few	TRBV20-1	.	TRBJ2-3	CSTSLGSTDTQYF	TGCAGTACCAGTTTGGGGAGCACAGATACGCAGTATTTT
.	TRBV5-1	.	TRBJ2-5	CASSLVGGNVQETQYF	TGCGCCAGCAGCTTGGTAGGGGGGAATGTCCAAGAGACCCAGTACTTC
few	TRBV4-1	.	TRBJ2-2	CASSQPPGTFTGELFF	TGCGCCAGCAGCCAGCCGCCAGGGACGTTCACCGGGGAGCTGTTTTTT
.	TRBV29-1	.	TRBJ1-1	CSVEVPAEAFF	TGCAGCGTTGAAGTCCCGGCTGAAGCTTTCTTT
few	TRBV12-3/TRBV12-4	.	TRBJ1-6	CASSRLGGTKSPLHF	TGTGCCAGCAGTCGCCTGGGTGGGACTAAATCACCCCTCCACTTT
many	TRBV29-1	TRBD1	TRBJ2-3	CSVVGLGQGPDTQYF	TGCAGCGTTGTGGGGCTCGGACAGGGGCCCGATACGCAGTATTTT
.	TRBV25-1	.	TRBJ1-2	CASSPPQGNGYTF	TGTGCCAGCAGCCCCCCCCAGGGAAATGGCTACACCTTC
.	TRBV6-6	.	TRBJ2-3	CASSRPQKTDTQYF	TGTGCCAGCAGTCGCCCCCAGAAAACAGATACGCAGTATTTT
.	TRBV5-1	TRBD2	TRBJ2-1	CASSLEFSSGRHNEQFF	TGCGCCAGCAGCTTGGAGTTTAGTAGCGGGAGGCACAATGAGCAGTTCTTC
.	TRBV2	TRBD2	TRBJ2-7	CASTLAGGLEQYF	TGTGCCAGCACTCTAGCGGGGGGCCTCGAGCAGTACTTC
.	TRBV20-1	.	TRBJ2-7	CSARDRLSLSYEQYF	TGCAGTGCTAGAGATCGTCTTAGTCTAAGCTACGAGCAGTACTTC
.	TRBV24-1	.	TRBJ1-2	CATSDPLNNYGYTF	TGTGCCACCAGTGATCCATTGAATAACTATGGCTACACCTTC
.	TRBV12-3/TRBV12-4	.	TRBJ2-4	CASSSPLGKGQNIQYF	TGTGCCAGCAGTTCACCGCTGGGAAAAGGCCAAAACATTCAGTACTTC
.	TRBV14	.	TRBJ2-7	CASSQDSESYEQYF	TGTGCCAGCAGCCAAGACAGCGAAAGCTACGAGCAGTACTTC
.	TRBV2	TRBD1	TRBJ1-2	CASRGQGVSGYTF	TGTGCCAGCAGGGGACAGGGGGTTTCTGGCTACACCTTC